This entry lists 13 T cell receptor beta chains sequenced from one sample in a study of shared clonotypes between healthy human individuals. The method was immunoSEQ multiplex PCR; TCRdb's version includes in-frame clones alone and lacks a portion of them. The table records some 900,000 clones, approximately 76% of them present only once. The sequenced sample consisted of memory CD4+ T cells sorted from blood. Subset specified: CD45RA-negative fraction. These receptor sequences come from a man younger than 35 in good health.

The chain uses TRBV10-3 and TRBJ1-1, with D maybe TRBD1 (5 bases). The CDR3 loop spans 16 amino acids. Germline CDR1 is ENHRY and CDR2 is SYGVKD. The V end lost 3 bases, the J end lost 0 bases, and 14 bases lay between the germline ends. CDR3 region: CAISDQSQGMNTEAFF. CDR3 DNA: TGTGCCATCAGTGATCAGAGCCAGGGTATGAACACTGAAGCTTTCTTT.

V and J are TRBV7-9 and TRBJ2-2, with unresolved D. Per germline, CDR1 SEHNR and CDR2 FQNEAQ (reference sequence). The CDR3 is made up of 14 amino acids. The V end lost 5 bases, the J end lost 7 bases, and 14 bases lay between the germline ends. The CDR3 loop is CASSPTSWSGELFF. CDR3 bases: TGTGCCAGCAGCCCCACTTCTTGGAGCGGGGAGCTGTTTTTT.

The gene calls are TRBV5-1 and TRBJ2-4; D is ambiguous. The CDR3 runs to 16 residues. Looked up from germline, CDR1 is SGHRS and CDR2 is YFSETQ. The ends were cut back, 1 base at V and 0 bases at J, with 11 bases in the middle. The CDR3 loop reads CASSLTTSEAKNIQYF. CDR3 nucleotide sequence: TGCGCCAGCAGCTTGACAACTTCCGAAGCCAAAAACATTCAGTACTTC.

As to this clone: This likely reflects a read error, since a far larger clone is one base away. The sample carries other DNA sequences with the same CDR3. V usage is TRBV7-3 and J usage is TRBJ1-2; 8 bases are shared with TRBD1. The CDR3 is 13 amino acids. In germline, CDR1 is SGHTA, CDR2 FQGTGA. Trimming took 5 bases from V and 5 from J; bases not matched to a gene: 4. The CDR3 spells CASSPTGGYGYTF. CDR3 DNA: TGTGCCAGCAGCCCCACAGGGGGTTATGGCTACACCTTC.

This clone was observed a single time. The chain combines TRBV5-1 with TRBJ1-2; TRBD1 agrees at 7 bases. V trimming: 4 bases; J trimming: 5 bases; junction bases outside the gene matches: 8. Germline CDR1 is SGHRS and CDR2 is YFSETQ. CDR3 length: 14 amino acids. The CDR3 coding sequence is TGCGCCAGCAGCCAGACACAGGGGAATTATGGCTACACCTTC. Encoded protein: CASSQTQGNYGYTF.

The chain uses TRBV18 and TRBJ2-1; 8 bases map to TRBD2. The CDR3 totals 16 residues. J gave up 3 bases and V 4 bases, and 8 bases lay outside the gene matches. The germline V gene encodes CDR1 KGHSH and CDR2 LQKENI. Here the CDR3 reads CASSLGVAGFYNEQFF. The CDR3 region has the DNA TGTGCCAGCTCACTCGGGGTAGCGGGGTTCTACAATGAGCAGTTCTTC.

The sample holds many counts of this clone. The sample has other DNA sequences that encode this CDR3 too. The chain combines TRBV20-1 with TRBJ1-1, with no clear D. This CDR3 region has 11 residues. The germline V and J ends were trimmed by 5 bases and 4 bases, with 8 bases remaining between them. Looked up from germline, CDR1 is DFQATT and CDR2 is SNEGSKA (reference sequence). CDR3 region: CSALLGTEAFF. The DNA for the CDR3 is TGCAGTGCTCTACTGGGCACTGAAGCTTTCTTT.

The gene calls are TRBV19 and TRBJ1-5; weak D call: TRBD1 (5 bases). The germline V gene encodes CDR1 LNHDA and CDR2 SQIVND (reference sequence). This CDR3 is 18 amino acids long. The V end was cut by 2 bases, the J end by 0 bases, with 17 bases between. CDR3 protein: CASSITPGRRRSNQPQHF. The CDR3 nucleotides read TGTGCCAGTAGTATAACGCCGGGACGGCGGCGTAGCAATCAGCCCCAGCATTTT.

The gene calls are TRBV18 and TRBJ2-7, with D perhaps matching TRBD1 (5 bases). Trimming took 6 bases from V and 4 from J, leaving 13 bases between them. The CDR3 length is 13 residues. Germline V gene data show CDR1 as KGHSH and CDR2 as LQKENI. CDR3 sequence (DNA): TGTGCCAGCTCCCTCAAGCCAGGGTACGAGCAGTACTTC. It translates to CASSLKPGYEQYF.

The chain combines TRBV25-1 with TRBJ1-1; no reliable D call. The ends were cut back, 3 bases at V and 0 bases at J, with 11 bases in the middle. The CDR3 length is 15 residues. The germline gives CDR1 MGHDK, CDR2 SYGVNS. CDR3 DNA sequence: TGTGCCAGCAGTGATGGCAGCCGCATGAACACTGAAGCTTTCTTT. As protein: CASSDGSRMNTEAFF.

V is TRBV9 and J is TRBJ2-2; 7 nucleotides agree with TRBD2. In germline, CDR1 is SGDLS, CDR2 YYNGEE. The CDR3 spans 16 residues. Trimming at V came to 4 bases and at J to 7 bases, leaving 13 bases not matched to a gene. CDR3 sequence (DNA): TGTGCCAGCAGCCCCAGTCTAATCGGGGGGAGCGGGGAGCTGTTTTTT. It specifies CASSPSLIGGSGELFF.

This clone has a single count. The chain combines TRBV5-4 with TRBJ2-1; 7 bases map to TRBD2. V shed 0 bases and J 2 bases; nucleotides not matched to a gene: 5. Per the germline V gene, CDR1 is SGHNT and CDR2 is YYREEE (reference sequence). The CDR3 covers 16 residues. In nucleotides, the CDR3 is TGTGCCAGCAGCTTGGTGGGAGGGAACCCCTACAATGAGCAGTTCTTC. Translated, it gives CASSLVGGNPYNEQFF.

CDR3 DNA: TGTGCCAGCAGTTACTCCCTAGCGGAAGCAGATACGCAGTATTTT. As protein: CASSYSLAEADTQYF. The chain combines TRBV6-5 with TRBJ2-3; 7 nucleotides line up with TRBD2. The germline V gene has CDR1 MNHEY and CDR2 SVGAGI. The length of the CDR3 is 15 residues. J was trimmed by 4 bases and V by 0 bases; bases with no gene match: 4.